These 21 T cell receptor beta chains were all obtained from the same sample, sequenced in a study of cytomegalovirus exposure and HLA in healthy donors. It was with 60 Vbeta and 13 Jbeta primers that the PCR ran. Here immunoSEQ multiplex PCR was the method, and the copy in TCRdb shows in-frame clones only, minus some. The sample lists approximately 88,000 clones; roughly 72% were seen once. Sequencing was done on a sample of PBMCs. The source of these receptors is a man in his thirties or forties in good health and CMV-seropositive.

This clone appeared a few times. The chain employs TRBV29-1 and TRBJ2-7; 9 bases fit TRBD1. CDR1 is SQVTM and CDR2 is ANQGSEA in the germline V gene. The CDR3 is made up of 12 amino acids. V was pared by 7 bases and J by 6 bases, with 7 bases of the junction left unmatched. The CDR3 here is CSGWDRVGEQYF. CDR3 in DNA: TGCAGCGGATGGGACAGGGTTGGCGAGCAGTACTTC.

The sample holds one count of this clone. This chain uses TRBV27 with TRBJ2-2, with 10 bases identical to TRBD1. V lost 7 bases to trimming and J lost 0 bases; unmatched junction nucleotides: 5. The CDR3 extends over 16 amino acids. The V gene's germline CDR1 is MNHEY and CDR2 SMNVEV (reference sequence). DNA for the CDR3: TGTGCCAGCAAACCGGGGACAGGGGCGAACACCGGGGAGCTGTTTTTT. As protein: CASKPGTGANTGELFF.

This clone appeared once. CDR3 nucleotides: TGTGCCAGCAGTGACACAGGGGGGGGCACAGATACGCAGTATTTT. Its protein is CASSDTGGGTDTQYF. This chain links TRBV6-4 with TRBJ2-3, with D perhaps matching TRBD1 (8 bases). The V and J ends lost 2 bases and 1 base respectively, with 10 bases between them. Germline-derived CDR1 and CDR2 are MRHNA and SNTAGT. This CDR3 contains 15 residues.

This sequence joins TRBV4-1 and TRBJ1-5; D remains unclear. The V gene lost 0 bases and the J gene lost 0 bases, with 6 bases spanning the gap. CDR1 and CDR2 (germline): MGHRA, YSYEKL. The CDR3 runs to 15 residues. CDR3 region: CASSQDVYSNQPQHF. For the CDR3, the DNA is TGCGCCAGCAGCCAAGATGTATATAGCAATCAGCCCCAGCATTTT.

This chain joins TRBV9 and TRBJ2-3; D is ambiguous. In germline, CDR1 is SGDLS, CDR2 YYNGEE. This CDR3 comprises 16 residues. The ends were cut back, 4 bases at V and 2 bases at J, with 17 bases in the middle. The CDR3 sequence is CASSPRSASITDTQYF. DNA of the CDR3: TGTGCCAGCAGCCCGAGGTCGGCTAGTATCACAGATACGCAGTATTTT.

V is TRBV27 and J is TRBJ2-5; the D gene is possibly TRBD1 (6 bases). Trimming took 1 base from V and 1 from J, leaving 7 bases between them. This CDR3 region has 14 residues. Germline V CDR1 and CDR2: MNHEY, SMNVEV (reference sequence). The CDR3: CASSLWDIQETQYF. The CDR3 DNA reads as TGTGCCAGCAGTTTATGGGACATCCAAGAGACCCAGTACTTC.

The rearrangement links TRBV27 to TRBJ2-1; a possible D gene is TRBD2 (5 bases). V shed 1 base and J shed 5 bases, with 6 bases lying between them. This CDR3 is built from 13 residues. The V gene's germline CDR1 is MNHEY and CDR2 SMNVEV (reference sequence). The CDR3 DNA follows: TGTGCCAGCAGTTTATACGGGGACAATGAGCAGTTCTTC. Its protein is CASSLYGDNEQFF.

The V call is TRBV11-1, the J call TRBJ2-1; TRBD2 aligns across 9 bases. The CDR3 runs to 16 residues. Germline-derived CDR1 and CDR2 are SGHAT and FQDESV (reference sequence). The J segment lost 0 bases and the V segment lost 5 bases, leaving 5 bases of the junction unmatched. Here the CDR3 reads CASSRLAEISYNEQFF. The DNA for the CDR3 is TGTGCCAGCAGCCGACTAGCGGAGATCTCCTACAATGAGCAGTTCTTC.

This chain joins TRBV29-1 and TRBJ1-1, with 9 nucleotides matching TRBD1. V shed 7 bases, J shed 0 bases, and the junction held 18 bases outside the gene matches. This CDR3 contains 18 residues. Germline loops: CDR1 SQVTM, CDR2 ANQGSEA. In nucleotides, the CDR3 is TGCAGCGGATTGGAGAGGATGATACAGGGGGCGCTGAACACTGAAGCTTTCTTT. It codes for CSGLERMIQGALNTEAFF.

The gene calls are TRBV10-3 and TRBJ2-1, with 8 bases aligning to TRBD1. J was trimmed by 8 bases and V by 4 bases; bases with no gene match: 7. The CDR3 has 14 residues. Germline values: CDR1 ENHRY, CDR2 SYGVKD. CDR3 region: CAISVTQGVDEQFF. The CDR3 coding sequence is TGTGCCATCAGTGTTACACAGGGGGTCGATGAGCAGTTCTTC.

This sequence joins TRBV5-6 and TRBJ2-4; maybe TRBD2 (6 bases). The CDR3 covers 14 residues. V was trimmed by 4 bases and J by 3 bases, leaving 11 bases between them. The germline V gene has CDR1 SGHDT and CDR2 YYEEEE. The DNA for the CDR3 is TGTGCCAGCAGCCCCGCGGGGCGCAAAAACATTCAGTACTTC. It translates to CASSPAGRKNIQYF.

The chain is built from TRBV9 and TRBJ2-7; the match to TRBD2 covers 8 bases. V was pared by 4 bases and J by 0 bases, with 6 bases of the junction left unmatched. Germline V gene sequence: CDR1 SGDLS, CDR2 YYNGEE. The CDR3 extends over 15 amino acids. The CDR3 DNA follows: TGTGCCAGCAGCCCAATAGCGGGAAGCTCCTACGAGCAGTACTTC. Translation: CASSPIAGSSYEQYF.

V is TRBV30 and J is TRBJ2-7; a weak D match, TRBD1 (6 bases). CDR3 length: 13 amino acids. Germline V gene data show CDR1 as GTSNPN and CDR2 as SVGIG (reference sequence). V lost 5 bases and J 4 bases, leaving 15 bases between the germline ends. DNA for the CDR3: TGTGCCTGGGGGGCAAGGACAGTGTACGAGCAGTACTTC. Translation: CAWGARTVYEQYF.

A few counts support this clone. J is TRBJ1-2 and V is TRBV15, with unresolved D. V lost 0 bases and J lost 8, with 16 bases in between. There are 15 residues in the CDR3. The germline V gene encodes CDR1 LNHNV and CDR2 YYDKDF (reference sequence). The DNA for the CDR3 is TGTGCCACCAGCAGAGATAGTGTGGGAGCGGGAGGCTACACCTTC. This translates into CATSRDSVGAGGYTF.

J is TRBJ2-3 and V is TRBV11-3; TRBD2 might be the D (5 bases). V was trimmed by 4 bases and J by 1 base, leaving 9 bases between them. This CDR3 spans 14 amino acids. Germline CDR1 reads SGHNT; CDR2 reads YENEEA. The CDR3 nucleotides are TGTGCCAGCAGCTCCCGGGGTGGCACAGATACGCAGTATTTT. The encoded protein is CASSSRGGTDTQYF. Drawing the rest from reference TRBV11-3 and TRBJ2-3, the complete variable domain is EAGVVQSPRYKIIEKKQPVAFWCNPISGHNTLYWYLQNLGQGPELLIRYENEEAVDDSQLPKDRFSAERLKGVDSTLKIQPAELGDSAVYLCASSSRGGTDTQYFGPGTRLTVL.

The chain joins TRBV5-5 to TRBJ2-7; TRBD1 aligns across 7 bases. The CDR3 length is 15 residues. From germline, CDR1 is SGHKS and CDR2 YYEKEE (reference sequence). The V and J ends lost 1 base and 3 bases, in that order; junction bases with no gene match: 7. The CDR3 loop is CASSLSDRVDYEQYF. CDR3 DNA sequence: TGTGCCAGCAGCTTGTCTGACAGGGTGGACTACGAGCAGTACTTC.

The rearrangement uses TRBV25-1 and TRBJ1-3; the match to TRBD1 covers 10 bases. V shed 6 bases, J shed 1 base, and the junction held 9 bases outside the gene matches. The CDR3 consists of 17 residues. Germline CDR1 reads MGHDK; CDR2 reads SYGVNS. The chain's CDR3 is CASRSSPGQGSGNTIYF. Written as DNA, the CDR3 is TGTGCCAGCAGATCTTCTCCGGGACAGGGGTCTGGAAACACCATATATTTT.

The sample holds one count of this clone. The chain carries TRBV30 and TRBJ2-3, with a tentative D call TRBD2 (6 bases). Germline CDR1 and CDR2: GTSNPN and SVGIG (reference sequence). The germline V and J ends were trimmed by 0 bases and 6 bases, with 13 bases remaining between them. The length of the CDR3 is 14 residues. The chain's CDR3 is CAWSVSGRWDTQYF. CDR3 nucleotides: TGTGCCTGGAGTGTAAGTGGGAGGTGGGATACGCAGTATTTT.

The chain combines TRBV15 with TRBJ2-7, with 8 nucleotides matching TRBD1. Germline V gene sequence: CDR1 LNHNV, CDR2 YYDKDF (reference sequence). V lost 5 bases, J lost 0 bases, and 3 bases stayed unmatched. CDR3 length equals 14 residues. CDR3 in amino acids: CATSRDRSSYEQYV. The CDR3 DNA follows: TGTGCCACCAGCCGGGACAGGAGCTCCTACGAGCAGTACGTC.

The chain couples TRBV4-1 to TRBJ1-4, with unresolved D. The germline V gene encodes CDR1 MGHRA and CDR2 YSYEKL. Between the trimmed V and J ends, which lost 0 bases and 5 bases, there was a span of 10 bases. The CDR3 is 15 amino acids. The CDR3 is CASSQDRRTNEKLFF. CDR3 coding DNA: TGCGCCAGCAGCCAAGACAGGCGAACAAATGAAAAACTGTTTTTT.

The V gene is TRBV7-8, the J gene TRBJ2-5; no definite D call. V lost 1 base and J lost 2, with 5 bases in between. CDR1 is SGHVS and CDR2 is FQNEAQ in the germline V gene. The CDR3 runs to 13 residues. CDR3 nucleotide sequence: TGTGCCAGCAGCTTAGGACTGCAAGAGACCCAGTACTTC. Amino acids: CASSLGLQETQYF.